The T cell receptor beta chain described here comes from a study of blood T cells in healthy people across ages. Whole-study findings and limits: Unsorted PBMC input precluded a conclusive naive versus antigen-experienced comparison. Both naive CD4+ cell counts and diversity were greater in long-lived donors than in aged donors.

Sample-barcoded 5' priming and a J-beta primer mix drove a second PCR of roughly 6 to 12 cycles. MiXCR, run by TCRdb on the 5' RACE reads, gives a single entry per CDR3 protein. In the table there are hundreds of thousands of distinct CDR3 sequences, about 42% of which are singletons. Looked up from germline, CDR1 is SGHRS and CDR2 is YFSETQ. The CDR3 is made up of 15 amino acids. The J segment lost 9 bases and the V segment lost 2 bases, leaving 10 bases of the junction unmatched. A word on this clonotype: Its antigen remains unidentified.

Source material: blood. The chain couples TRBV5-1 to TRBJ2-1, with 8 nucleotides matching TRBD2. The TCR originated in a man older than 75 in good health. The chain's CDR3 is CASSFTGGSRGEQFF. In DNA, the CDR3 is TGCGCCAGCAGCTTTACGGGAGGGTCCCGGGGTGAGCAGTTCTTC.